The 21 T cell receptor beta chains listed next were all sequenced from one sample in a study of blood T cell repertoires in COVID-19 (dated by TCRdb to 2020 to 2021). Library preparation was by the immunoSEQ multiplex PCR assay. What TCRdb holds here is the immuneACCESS table cut down to in-frame rearrangements. Part of the clones is not present; checked against another copy, under half of the missing clones reflect an unresolved V gene, and the others are unexplained. The sample includes approximately 490,000 clones, with around 85% observed a single time. The top ten clones comprise around 7.9% of the sample. The source material was PBMCs or T cells enriched from blood (not recorded which). The origin of the receptors is a woman aged 60 to 75 who had recovered from COVID-19.

The chain employs TRBV18 and TRBJ1-1, with a tentative D call TRBD1 (6 bases). Germline assignment: CDR1 KGHSH and CDR2 LQKENI. V was trimmed by 3 bases and J by 9 bases, leaving 20 bases between them. CDR3 size: 15 residues. The CDR3 here is CASSPQTLGQPKAFF. In nucleotides, the CDR3 is TGTGCCAGCTCACCTCAGACCTTAGGACAGCCTAAAGCTTTCTTT.

The V gene is TRBV5-1, the J gene TRBJ2-1; 9 bases map to TRBD1. This CDR3 has 16 residues. The trim removed 3 bases at V and 0 bases at J, leaving 4 bases unmatched. CDR1 and CDR2 (germline): SGHRS, YFSETQ. DNA for the CDR3: TGCGCCAGCAGCTCCGGGACAGGGCTCTCCTACAATGAGCAGTTCTTC. It specifies CASSSGTGLSYNEQFF.

The chain employs TRBV19 and TRBJ2-5; TRBD2 might be the D (6 bases). From germline, CDR1 is LNHDA and CDR2 SQIVND (reference sequence). This CDR3 contains 13 residues. Trimming pared 8 bases from V and 1 base from J, leaving 11 bases between. The CDR3 loop reads CASGTGIQETQYF. In nucleotides, the CDR3 is TGTGCCAGTGGGACTGGGATCCAAGAGACCCAGTACTTC.

This clone was seen a few times. The CDR3 here is CASSYPIAGGYNEQFF. The DNA for the CDR3 is TGTGCCAGCAGCTACCCGATAGCGGGGGGGTACAATGAGCAGTTCTTC. The chain links TRBV5-8 to TRBJ2-1; TRBD2 matches at 11 bases. The length of the CDR3 is 16 residues. V lost 3 bases to trimming and J lost 4 bases; unmatched junction nucleotides: 6. The germline V gene encodes CDR1 SGHTS and CDR2 YDEGEE.

This clone came up once. The chain employs TRBV29-1 and TRBJ1-1, with TRBD1 matching 7 bases. V lost 5 bases, J lost 0 bases, and 9 bases stayed unmatched. The CDR3 length is 15 residues. Germline loops: CDR1 SQVTM, CDR2 ANQGSEA. In DNA, the CDR3 is TGCAGCGTTAAAAGGGACAGTGTCATGAACACTGAAGCTTTCTTT. Translation gives CSVKRDSVMNTEAFF.

V and J are TRBV10-3 and TRBJ1-3; 7 positions agree with TRBD1. The trim removed 1 base at V and 3 bases at J, leaving 12 bases unmatched. This CDR3 comprises 18 residues. CDR1 is ENHRY and CDR2 is SYGVKD in the germline V gene. The CDR3 loop reads CAISEFRTGAADGNTIYF. The CDR3 bases are TGTGCCATCAGTGAGTTCAGAACAGGGGCCGCGGATGGAAACACCATATATTTT.

J is TRBJ1-5 and V is TRBV10-3; D unclear. Trimming stripped 6 bases from V and 3 bases from J, with 6 bases between. This CDR3 contains 12 residues. Germline assignment: CDR1 ENHRY and CDR2 SYGVKD. The CDR3 nucleotides read TGTGCCATCAGGGCGGCCAATCAGCCCCAGCATTTT. Translating it yields CAIRAANQPQHF.

V gene TRBV3-1 (or the pseudogene TRBV3-2) combines with J gene TRBJ2-7; 8 nucleotides line up with TRBD1. CDR1 and CDR2 from the germline V gene are LGHDT and YNNKEL (reference sequence). Trimming at V came to 4 bases and at J to 6 bases, leaving 2 bases not matched to a gene. The CDR3 runs 12 residues. This chain's CDR3 is CASSRTGTEQYF. DNA of the CDR3: TGTGCCAGCAGCCGGACAGGGACCGAGCAGTACTTC.

This clone was detected only a few times. It is likely a read error: a sequence one base away is far more abundant. In the same sample, other DNA sequences code for this CDR3. V is TRBV13 and J is TRBJ2-2, with TRBD1 matching over 10 bases. The CDR3 runs to 15 residues. The germline gives CDR1 PRHDT, CDR2 FYEKMQ (reference sequence). Unmatched junction bases numbered 2, after V lost 4 bases and J lost 3 bases. CDR3 DNA: TGTGCCAGCAGCTCCGGGACAGGGGACACCGGGGAGCTGTTTTTT. This codes for CASSSGTGDTGELFF.

This rearrangement joins TRBV5-1 to TRBJ1-1, with D perhaps TRBD1 (5 bases). This CDR3 is built from 15 residues. Germline-derived CDR1 and CDR2 are SGHRS and YFSETQ. V was pared by 4 bases and J by 0 bases, with 13 bases between. CDR3 sequence: CASSDTGTMNTEAFF. The CDR3 DNA reads as TGCGCCAGCAGCGACACAGGAACGATGAACACTGAAGCTTTCTTT.

The chain combines TRBV6-4 with TRBJ1-2; D uncertain. Germline assignment: CDR1 MRHNA and CDR2 SNTAGT. This CDR3 is 15 amino acids long. V was clipped by 6 bases and J by 9 bases, with 23 bases between them. CDR3 amino acids: CASSPPGVAVSSYTF. As DNA, the CDR3 is TGTGCCAGCAGCCCGCCCGGGGTAGCAGTTTCGAGCTACACCTTC.

The chain has TRBV12-5 and TRBJ1-2; TRBD1 aligns across 8 bases. The V segment lost 6 bases and the J segment 1 base; nucleotides outside the gene matches: 7. CDR1 LGHNT and CDR2 FRNRAP come from the germline V gene. The CDR3 has 15 amino acids. For the CDR3, the DNA is TGTGCTAGTGGAGCCTGGGACAGGAATAACTATGGCTACACCTTC. Protein sequence: CASGAWDRNNYGYTF.

CDR3 sequence (DNA): TGTGCCAGCAGACGACAGTTCATTTTCTCCAATGAGCAGTTCTTC. Amino acids: CASRRQFIFSNEQFF. The V gene is TRBV6-5, the J gene TRBJ2-1; tentatively, D is TRBD1 (5 bases). Germline assignment: CDR1 MNHEY and CDR2 SVGAGI. The CDR3 loop spans 15 amino acids. Trimming pared 6 bases from V and 6 bases from J, leaving 18 bases between.

V usage is TRBV2 and J usage is TRBJ2-5, with D perhaps TRBD1 (5 bases). CDR1 and CDR2 from the germline V gene are SNHLY and FYNNEI. V lost 7 bases to trimming and J lost 0 bases, with 12 bases between them. CDR3 length: 14 residues. CDR3 nucleotides: TGTGCCAGCAACCTAGGACAAGACCAAGAGACCCAGTACTTC. Amino acids: CASNLGQDQETQYF.

This clone was detected a few times. This rearrangement joins TRBV19 to TRBJ1-6; D gene unclear. CDR3 length equals 15 residues. V gave up 8 bases and J gave up 9 bases, with 20 bases separating them. The germline V gene has CDR1 LNHDA and CDR2 SQIVND (reference sequence). CDR3 in DNA: TGTGCCAGTTCGTCGGGCCAAGGGAGGAGTTCACCCCTCCACTTT. This codes for CASSSGQGRSSPLHF.

This sequence joins TRBV5-1 and TRBJ2-3, with 9 positions matching TRBD2. The CDR3 consists of 16 residues. The V segment lost 4 bases and the J segment 2 bases; nucleotides outside the gene matches: 8. Germline CDR1 and CDR2: SGHRS and YFSETQ. Written as DNA, the CDR3 is TGCGCCAGCAGCCACGCTGGCGGGGGGGTCACAGATACGCAGTATTTT. It yields the protein CASSHAGGGVTDTQYF.

The chain joins TRBV6-5 to TRBJ1-2; weak D call: TRBD1 (6 bases). Germline V gene sequence: CDR1 MNHEY, CDR2 SVGAGI. V lost 2 bases and J lost 1, with 11 bases in between. The CDR3 runs 15 residues. The CDR3 DNA is TGTGCCAGCAGTTACCGCGGGGGGCGTAACTATGGCTACACCTTC. Translating it yields CASSYRGGRNYGYTF.

V usage is TRBV2 and J usage is TRBJ1-4; weak D call: TRBD1 (6 bases). CDR3 size: 12 residues. V gave up 5 bases and J gave up 8 bases, with 9 bases separating them. Germline CDR1 reads SNHLY; CDR2 reads FYNNEI. CDR3 amino acids: CASSSRGEKLFF. The CDR3 bases are TGTGCCAGCAGTTCGAGGGGGGAAAAACTGTTTTTT.

CDR3: CASSIDDSSGNTIYF. The CDR3 nucleotides are TGTGCCAGTAGTATTGATGACAGCTCTGGAAACACCATATATTTT. The chain couples TRBV19 to TRBJ1-3; the D gene is possibly TRBD1 (5 bases). Trimming removed 3 bases from V and 0 bases from J, with 9 bases in between. This CDR3 spans 15 amino acids. The germline V gene has CDR1 LNHDA and CDR2 SQIVND (reference sequence). The full variable domain, rest sourced from reference TRBV19 and TRBJ1-3, is DGGITQSPKYLFRKEGQNVTLSCEQNLNHDAMYWYRQDPGQGLRLIYYSQIVNDFQKGDIAEGYSVSREKKESFPLTVTSAQKNPTAFYLCASSIDDSSGNTIYFGEGSWLTVV.

This chain uses TRBV24-1 with TRBJ1-2; the match to TRBD1 covers 7 bases. CDR3 length equals 14 residues. Germline assignment: CDR1 KGHDR and CDR2 SFDVKD. With V trimmed by 4 bases and J by 7 bases, 8 bases remained unmatched. CDR3 residues: CATSESRGQGGYTF. The CDR3 DNA is TGTGCCACCAGTGAATCTAGGGGGCAGGGTGGCTACACCTTC.

The rearrangement links TRBV24-1 to TRBJ1-4; 8 bases are a match to TRBD1. This CDR3 comprises 16 residues. CDR1 is KGHDR, CDR2 SFDVKD, per germline. After removal of 5 bases from V and 7 bases from J, the junction contained 11 bases not matched to a gene. CDR3 DNA: TGTGCCACCAGTGCACCCCAGGGGGCTGGGGGTGAAAAACTGTTTTTT. The encoded protein is CATSAPQGAGGEKLFF.